This TCR beta chain derives from a study of T cell changes during pregnancy in multiple sclerosis. V shed 5 bases and J shed 2 bases, with 13 bases lying between them. CDR3 size: 16 residues. In germline, CDR1 is LNHDA, CDR2 SQIVND (reference sequence). The assay was immunoSEQ multiplex PCR, and TCRdb's table has in-frame clones only and misses some. Here the sample spans 75,000 to 85,000 clones, 93% being singletons. The TCR comes from a female donor with multiple sclerosis, enrolled in a pregnancy study. Sequencing used peripheral blood, obtained in the second trimester of pregnancy. The V and J genes are TRBV19 and TRBJ2-6; the D gene is possibly TRBD1 (5 bases). The CDR3 sequence: CASSAPGFTGANVLTF. The CDR3 bases are TGTGCCAGTAGTGCTCCAGGGTTTACTGGGGCCAACGTCCTGACTTTC. Looking up the rest from reference TRBV19 and TRBJ2-6 gives the full variable domain: DGGITQSPKYLFRKEGQNVTLSCEQNLNHDAMYWYRQDPGQGLRLIYYSQIVNDFQKGDIAEGYSVSREKKESFPLTVTSAQKNPTAFYLCASSAPGFTGANVLTFGAGSRLTVL.